This T cell receptor beta chain was profiled in a study of CXCR3-negative and CXCR3-positive naive CD8 T cells. Study-level information: Per library, roughly 1.6 +/- 0.3 million reads; 120 million to 150 million TRB reads overall.

Germline CDR1 LGHNA, CDR2 YSLEER. This CDR3 is built from 15 residues. As concerns this clonotype: Its specificity is not known.

UMI-tagged TRB cDNA libraries were built via 5' RACE. After re-calling the 5' RACE reads, TCRdb lists one entry per CDR3 protein, DNA absent. The table counts 30,000 to 40,000 distinct CDR3 sequences; approximately 15% lies in the top ten. Every CD8+ T cell subset underwent triplicate sorting at some 300,000 cells apiece. General study points: Sequencing showed both naive subsets with comparably high diversity, and memory CD8+ cells much lower. TRBV-TRBJ usage matched between naive CXCR3-negative and CXCR3-positive cells but not between memory cells.

This sequence originates from a human donor in good health. Some clones in this sample may be carry-over from other donors' samples. This chain uses TRBV4-3 with TRBJ2-7. Sequencing was done on a sample of memory CD8+ T cells from blood. The CDR3 is CASSQDEDGTYEQYF.